This TCR beta chain was sequenced in a study of a mutant IDH1 vaccine in newly diagnosed glioma. Background on the study: Patients under treatment included about 62% males and 37.5% females and had a mean age of about 37 years. Findings of the study overall: Pseudoprogression appeared independent of alterations in top peripheral clonotypes. Vaccine-induced immune responses were detected in 85% to 95% of patients.

Profiling relied on immunoSEQ multiplex PCR, and the TCRdb table lists in-frame clones only, not all of them. Seen here are tens of thousands of clones, less than 65% observed once, and the top ten hold 4% to 5.5%. This clone was counted a few times. Its specificity is unknown. Time point reported: week 47, end of study. It was 300 ug of mutant IDH1 20-mer peptide that made up each vaccine dose, given with topical imiquimod. Losses at the gene ends were 4 bases for V and 0 bases for J; bases not matched to a gene: 9. Germline V CDR1 and CDR2: SGHRS, YFSETQ. This CDR3 contains 17 residues. The TCR was taken from a man aged 40-50 years with glioma. Some clones in this sample may be carry-over from other donors' samples. The rearrangement joins TRBV5-1 to TRBJ1-3, with 8 bases lining up with TRBD1. The source material was peripheral blood mononuclear cells (PBMCs), sampled from a glioma patient whose treatment included an IDH1 peptide vaccine. CDR3 sequence: CASSLLGQDSSGNTIYF. The CDR3, as DNA: TGCGCCAGCAGCCTACTGGGACAGGATAGCTCTGGAAACACCATATATTTT.